The 32 T cell receptor beta chains below were found in one sample sequenced in a study of shared clonotypes between healthy human individuals (dated by TCRdb to about 2020). Receptor libraries were prepared by the immunoSEQ multiplex PCR assay. Imported from immuneACCESS, the table was reduced by TCRdb to in-frame sequences with V and J called. These copies leave out some clones; in studies compared against another copy, an unresolved V gene accounts for under half, and the cause of the remainder is not known. The sample table holds some 2,400,000 clones, of which around 95% were seen once. The ten largest clones take up around 0.13% of the sample. The sequenced material came from naive CD4+ T cells sorted from blood. The cell subset or site label, read with the paper, signifies: CD45RA+ positively selected. These receptors were taken from a man between 18 and 29 years old in good health.

This chain uses TRBV6-5 with TRBJ1-2; maybe TRBD1 (5 bases). The CDR3 extends over 12 amino acids. V was shortened by 6 bases and J by 5 bases, with 10 bases between the two germline ends. Looked up from germline, CDR1 is MNHEY and CDR2 is SVGAGI. The CDR3 region has the DNA TGTGCCAGCAGCAATCCAGGGTATGGCTACACCTTC. Translation gives CASSNPGYGYTF.

The V call is TRBV6-1, the J call TRBJ2-7, with D perhaps matching TRBD2 (5 bases). CDR3 length equals 14 residues. Germline V CDR1 and CDR2: MNHNS, SASEGT. Trimming took 4 bases from V and 3 from J, leaving 13 bases between them. This chain's CDR3 is CASSALPGYYEQYF. The CDR3 region has the DNA TGTGCCAGCAGTGCCCTTCCGGGGTACTACGAGCAGTACTTC.

Regarding this clone: At the DNA level, this CDR3 is encoded by other sequences in the same sample as well. The chain couples TRBV20-1 to TRBJ2-7; D ambiguous. The V end lost 3 bases, the J end lost 5 bases, and 5 bases lay between the germline ends. The CDR3 extends over 10 amino acids. Germline V gives CDR1 DFQATT, CDR2 SNEGSKA (reference sequence). The DNA of the CDR3 is TGCAGTGCTAGTCGGGACGAGCAGTACTTC. This codes for CSASRDEQYF.

The chain joins TRBV18 to TRBJ1-1; maybe TRBD1 (6 bases). The CDR3 runs 15 residues. V was clipped by 0 bases and J by 5 bases, with 13 bases between them. In germline, CDR1 is KGHSH, CDR2 LQKENI. The DNA of the CDR3 is TGTGCCAGCTCACCACCGACCAGGGGCGAAACTGAAGCTTTCTTT. Translation: CASSPPTRGETEAFF.

As for this clone: Additional DNA sequences in this sample encode the identical CDR3. The chain is built from TRBV6-5 and TRBJ1-5; D is uncertain. Trimming shortened V by 0 bases and J by 0 bases, and 6 bases separated the two germline ends. The CDR3 loop spans 15 amino acids. Germline assignment: CDR1 MNHEY and CDR2 SVGAGI. CDR3 amino acids: CASSYSANSNQPQHF. The CDR3 bases are TGTGCCAGCAGTTACTCGGCCAATAGCAATCAGCCCCAGCATTTT.

The chain has TRBV4-2 and TRBJ1-1; a possible D gene is TRBD1 (5 bases). CDR1 is LGHNA, CDR2 YNFKEQ, per germline. Deletions cut 6 bases from V and 1 base from J, with 15 bases between. The CDR3 runs 15 residues. As DNA, the CDR3 is TGTGCCAGCAGACCTGGGGGGGGAACGAACACTGAAGCTTTCTTT. The encoded protein is CASRPGGGTNTEAFF.

This sequence joins TRBV5-4 and TRBJ2-7; 8 nucleotides match TRBD2. CDR1 is SGHNT, CDR2 YYREEE, per germline (reference sequence). This CDR3 comprises 13 residues. V shed 6 bases and J 5 bases; nucleotides not matched to a gene: 7. CDR3 amino acids: CASMTRGGNEQYF. CDR3 DNA: TGTGCCAGCATGACCCGCGGGGGGAACGAGCAGTACTTC.

J is TRBJ1-6 and V is TRBV5-4, with D possibly TRBD1 on 5 matching bases. V was trimmed by 0 bases and J by 9 bases, leaving 13 bases between them. This CDR3 contains 15 residues. Germline V CDR1 and CDR2: SGHNT, YYREEE (reference sequence). The CDR3 here is CASSLGGSGPSPLHF. The CDR3, as DNA: TGTGCCAGCAGCTTGGGTGGGTCAGGGCCTTCACCCCTCCACTTT.

V is TRBV4-3 and J is TRBJ1-2; the D is unclear. The CDR3 is 14 amino acids. Germline-derived CDR1 and CDR2 are LGHNA and YSLEER. The V and J ends lost 3 bases and 4 bases respectively, with 12 bases between them. CDR3: CASSHGSFPYGYTF. CDR3 sequence (DNA): TGCGCCAGCAGCCATGGGTCATTTCCCTATGGCTACACCTTC.

With respect to this clone: The sample contains more than one DNA sequence encoding this CDR3. The chain uses TRBV30 and TRBJ1-4; TRBD1 agrees at 7 bases. Looked up from germline, CDR1 is GTSNPN and CDR2 is SVGIG (reference sequence). V lost 3 bases to trimming and J lost 2 bases; unmatched junction nucleotides: 0. The CDR3 length is 13 residues. CDR3 region: CAWRTGTNEKLFF. DNA of the CDR3: TGTGCCTGGAGGACAGGGACTAATGAAAAACTGTTTTTT.

CDR3 in amino acids: CASSPGSKEQPQHF. In nucleotides, the CDR3 is TGTGCCAGCAGCCCTGGATCCAAGGAACAGCCCCAGCATTTT. The V call is TRBV7-9, the J call TRBJ1-5; the D is unclear. V gave up 5 bases and J gave up 7 bases, with 15 bases separating them. Germline V gene sequence: CDR1 SEHNR, CDR2 FQNEAQ (reference sequence). The CDR3 extends over 14 amino acids.

This chain joins TRBV7-9 and TRBJ1-2; no firm D call. CDR1 SEHNR and CDR2 FQNEAQ come from the germline V gene (reference sequence). Trimming left V 5 bases short and J 11 bases short, with 21 bases between. The CDR3 is made up of 14 amino acids. The CDR3 DNA reads TGTGCCAGCAGCGCGGTCGGTGACCGACTAACGTACACCTTC. It yields the protein CASSAVGDRLTYTF.

This chain connects TRBV5-1 to TRBJ2-6; tentative D call: TRBD1 (5 bases). The germline V gene encodes CDR1 SGHRS and CDR2 YFSETQ. V dropped 4 bases and J dropped 0 bases, with 8 bases sitting between them. This CDR3 has 15 amino acids. Written as DNA, the CDR3 is TGCGCCAGCAGCCAACAGGACTCTGGGGCCAACGTCCTGACTTTC. Protein: CASSQQDSGANVLTF.

The chain links TRBV6-1 to TRBJ1-2, with TRBD1 identical over 11 bases. Looked up from germline, CDR1 is MNHNS and CDR2 is SASEGT. Unmatched junction bases numbered 6, after V lost 7 bases and J lost 5 bases. The CDR3 is made up of 14 amino acids. The CDR3 loop is CASTGTGGAYGYTF. The CDR3, as DNA: TGTGCCAGCACTGGGACAGGGGGGGCTTATGGCTACACCTTC.

The J gene is TRBJ2-3, the V gene TRBV12-5, with TRBD1 matching 10 bases. The ends lost 7 bases at V and 6 bases at J; junction bases unmatched: 7. This CDR3 is 14 amino acids long. CDR1 is LGHNT and CDR2 is FRNRAP in the germline V gene. The CDR3 sequence: CASAPGQGWDTQYF. The CDR3 bases are TGTGCTAGTGCCCCGGGACAGGGGTGGGATACGCAGTATTTT.

The CDR3 nucleotides are TGTGCCAGCAGTTTCTCAACGACAGGGGCCCAGTTCTTC. It translates to CASSFSTTGAQFF. This sequence joins TRBV28 and TRBJ2-1; TRBD1 matches at 8 bases. After removal of 3 bases from V and 13 bases from J, the junction contained 8 bases not matched to a gene. Germline V CDR1 and CDR2: MDHEN, SYDVKM. This CDR3 is built from 13 residues.

This chain uses TRBV6-5 with TRBJ1-6, with D perhaps TRBD1 (5 bases). CDR3 length equals 14 residues. Between the trimmed V and J ends, which lost 4 bases and 9 bases, there was a span of 13 bases. Germline CDR1 and CDR2: MNHEY and SVGAGI. DNA of the CDR3: TGTGCCAGCAGTTTGGAGCGGGGGGGTTCACCCCTCCACTTT. Protein sequence: CASSLERGGSPLHF.

The V and J genes are TRBV12-5 and TRBJ1-3; weak D call: TRBD1 (6 bases). This CDR3 is 14 amino acids long. The V and J ends lost 6 bases and 5 bases respectively, with 14 bases between them. The germline CDR1 and CDR2 sequences are LGHNT and FRNRAP. CDR3 sequence reads: CASGSIGGRNTIYF. CDR3 coding DNA: TGTGCTAGTGGCTCAATCGGGGGCCGAAACACCATATATTTT.

The V call is TRBV6-5, the J call TRBJ2-1; no firm D call. Deletions cut 4 bases from V and 1 base from J, with 11 bases between. CDR1 MNHEY and CDR2 SVGAGI come from the germline V gene. The CDR3 runs 15 residues. The CDR3 protein is CASSFRSFSYNEQFF. The DNA of the CDR3 is TGTGCCAGCAGTTTTAGGTCCTTTTCCTACAATGAGCAGTTCTTC.

V and J are TRBV2 and TRBJ2-5, with no clear D. The germline V gene has CDR1 SNHLY and CDR2 FYNNEI. V lost 3 bases, J lost 1 base, and 9 bases lay in between. The CDR3 extends over 14 amino acids. The CDR3 sequence is CASSDRVSQETQYF. CDR3 nucleotides: TGTGCCAGCAGTGATAGGGTATCCCAAGAGACCCAGTACTTC.

The V gene is TRBV6-6, the J gene TRBJ1-2; TRBD1 is a possible D gene (5 bases). Germline-derived CDR1 and CDR2 are MNHNY and SVGAGI (reference sequence). V lost 2 bases and J lost 10, with 11 bases in between. The CDR3 length is 12 residues. The CDR3 nucleotides read TGTGCCAGCAGTTACCGGGACGGACCCTACACCTTC. Its translation is CASSYRDGPYTF.

The rearrangement joins TRBV9 to TRBJ2-2; weak D call: TRBD2 (5 bases). Germline V gene lookup returns CDR1 SGDLS and CDR2 YYNGEE. Between the trimmed V and J ends, which lost 3 bases and 6 bases, there was a span of 12 bases. CDR3 length: 14 residues. The CDR3 bases are TGTGCCAGCAGCGAGCTAGCAAGGGCCGGGGAGCTGTTTTTT. It yields the protein CASSELARAGELFF.

With respect to this clone: At one end, the junction sequence differs from germline, possibly due to a read error. This chain links TRBV7-7 with TRBJ2-1; D is unclear. The CDR3 length is 13 residues. From germline, CDR1 is SSHAT and CDR2 FNYEAQ (reference sequence). The CDR3 region has the DNA TGTGCTAGCAGCTCTAAACATGGCTATGAGCAGTTCTTC. It translates to CASSSKHGYEQFF. The full variable domain, completed using reference TRBV7-7 and TRBJ2-1, is GAGVSQSPRYKVTKRGQDVTLRCDPISSHATLYWYQQALGQGPEFLTYFNYEAQPDKSGLPSDRFSAERPEGSISTLTIQRTEQRDSAMYRCASSSKHGYEQFFGPGTRLTVL.

The chain has TRBV5-1 and TRBJ1-3, with unresolved D. The V and J ends lost 4 bases and 0 bases respectively, with 14 bases between them. CDR1 is SGHRS, CDR2 YFSETQ, per germline. The CDR3 has 16 amino acids. In nucleotides, the CDR3 is TGCGCCAGCAGCCCCTATGACACCGACTCTGGAAACACCATATATTTT. Its protein product is CASSPYDTDSGNTIYF.

This clone occurred once. V usage is TRBV6-5 and J usage is TRBJ2-7; tentative D call: TRBD1 (6 bases). CDR3 length: 14 residues. CDR1 and CDR2 from the germline V gene are MNHEY and SVGAGI. The V end was cut by 5 bases, the J end by 3 bases, with 14 bases between. For the CDR3, the DNA is TGTGCCAGCAGTAGAGGGGGAAGAGACTACGAGCAGTACTTC. This gives the protein CASSRGGRDYEQYF.

This clone was detected only once. The chain joins TRBV5-1 to TRBJ2-5; 9 nucleotides align to TRBD1. With 1 base clipped from V and 4 bases from J, the junction kept 5 bases outside the gene matches. The CDR3 runs 15 residues. Germline V CDR1 and CDR2: SGHRS, YFSETQ. The DNA for the CDR3 is TGCGCCAGCAGCTTGACAGGGGGCTTGGTAGAGACCCAGTACTTC. It is translated as CASSLTGGLVETQYF.

The chain uses TRBV12-5 and TRBJ2-5, with D perhaps matching TRBD1 (5 bases). This CDR3 has 18 residues. Germline CDR1 reads LGHNT; CDR2 reads FRNRAP. Trimming took off 1 base at V and 11 bases at J, with 29 bases between the two ends. CDR3 bases: TGTGCTAGTGGTTTGGCGATCTTTCTGGGGCAGGTGGTTCCTCTGCAGTACTTC. Protein: CASGLAIFLGQVVPLQYF. The variable domain in full, with the rest retrieved from reference TRBV12-5 and TRBJ2-5, is DARVTQTPRHKVTEMGQEVTMRCQPILGHNTVFWYRQTMMQGLELLAYFRNRAPLDDSGMPKDRFSAEMPDATLATLKIQPSEPRDSAVYFCASGLAIFLGQVVPLQYFGPGTRLLVL.

The chain recombines TRBV27 with TRBJ1-6; 8 bases agree with TRBD1. V trimming: 2 bases; J trimming: 8 bases; junction bases outside the gene matches: 5. The CDR3 is 15 residues long. Germline V gene lookup returns CDR1 MNHEY and CDR2 SMNVEV (reference sequence). Written as DNA, the CDR3 is TGTGCCAGCAGTTTAGTACAGGGGGTATATTCACCCCTCCACTTT. Translation gives CASSLVQGVYSPLHF.

The gene calls are TRBV28 and TRBJ1-1, with a possible D match to TRBD1 (6 bases). CDR3 length: 14 amino acids. Per the germline V gene, CDR1 is MDHEN and CDR2 is SYDVKM. V dropped 2 bases and J dropped 4 bases, with 11 bases sitting between them. As DNA, the CDR3 is TGTGCCAGCAGTTTAAGGGGGTGGACCACTGAAGCTTTCTTT. Translating it yields CASSLRGWTTEAFF.

The rearrangement links TRBV5-4 to TRBJ1-2; 9 bases match TRBD1. The CDR3 totals 14 residues. V was pared by 4 bases and J by 11 bases, with 12 bases of the junction left unmatched. Germline CDR1 SGHNT, CDR2 YYREEE (reference sequence). CDR3 DNA: TGTGCCAGCAGCGACTTCACAGGGGGCCCCGGTTACACCTTC. It is translated as CASSDFTGGPGYTF.

CDR3 sequence: CASSLASGTGIYEQYF. In nucleotides, the CDR3 is TGTGCCAGCAGCTTAGCATCGGGGACAGGGATCTACGAGCAGTACTTC. V usage is TRBV7-9 and J usage is TRBJ2-7; 9 bases align to TRBD1. Per germline, CDR1 SEHNR and CDR2 FQNEAQ (reference sequence). Losses at the gene ends were 0 bases for V and 3 bases for J; bases not matched to a gene: 6. The length of the CDR3 is 16 residues.

The genes are TRBV5-6 and TRBJ2-3; D is unresolved. Trimming stripped 1 base from V and 6 bases from J, with 9 bases between. Germline V gene sequence: CDR1 SGHDT, CDR2 YYEEEE. The CDR3 contains 13 residues. The CDR3: CASSLMSRDTQYF. The CDR3 nucleotides are TGTGCCAGCAGCTTGATGAGTCGCGATACGCAGTATTTT.